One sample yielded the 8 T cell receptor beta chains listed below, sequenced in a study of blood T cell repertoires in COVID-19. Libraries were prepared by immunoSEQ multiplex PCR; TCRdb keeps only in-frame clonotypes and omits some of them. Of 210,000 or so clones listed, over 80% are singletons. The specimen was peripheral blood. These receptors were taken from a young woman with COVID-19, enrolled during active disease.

In DNA, the CDR3 is TGTGCCAGCAGTCCGGGTGGGTCCCCGAACACTGAAGCTTTCTTT. Protein product: CASSPGGSPNTEAFF. This chain links TRBV28 with TRBJ1-1; no reliable D call. The CDR3 loop spans 15 amino acids. V lost 5 bases and J 1 base, leaving 14 bases between the germline ends. The germline V gene has CDR1 MDHEN and CDR2 SYDVKM.

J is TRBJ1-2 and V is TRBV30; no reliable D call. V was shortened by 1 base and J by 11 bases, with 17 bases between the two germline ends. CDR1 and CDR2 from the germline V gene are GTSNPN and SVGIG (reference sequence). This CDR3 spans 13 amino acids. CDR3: CAWSGPGVGGYTF. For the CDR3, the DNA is TGTGCCTGGAGTGGGCCCGGGGTGGGAGGTTACACCTTC.

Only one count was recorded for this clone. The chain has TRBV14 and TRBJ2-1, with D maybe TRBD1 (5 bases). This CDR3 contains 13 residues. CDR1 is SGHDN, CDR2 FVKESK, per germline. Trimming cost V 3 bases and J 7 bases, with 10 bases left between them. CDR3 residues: CASSHGAGNEQFF. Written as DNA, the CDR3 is TGTGCCAGCAGCCATGGGGCCGGGAATGAGCAGTTCTTC.

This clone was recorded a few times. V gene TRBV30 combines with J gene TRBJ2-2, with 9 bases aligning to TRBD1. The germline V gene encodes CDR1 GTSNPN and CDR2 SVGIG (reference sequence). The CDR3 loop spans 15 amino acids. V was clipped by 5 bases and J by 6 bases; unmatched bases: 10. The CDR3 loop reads CAWGGTGRLAGELFF. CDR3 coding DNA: TGTGCCTGGGGAGGGACAGGGAGATTGGCCGGGGAGCTGTTTTTT.

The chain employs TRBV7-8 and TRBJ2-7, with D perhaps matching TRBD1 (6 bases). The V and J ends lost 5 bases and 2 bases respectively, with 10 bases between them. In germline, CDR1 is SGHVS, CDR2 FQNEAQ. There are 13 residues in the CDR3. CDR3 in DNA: TGTGCCAGCAGCCATGACAGGACCTACGAGCAGTACTTC. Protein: CASSHDRTYEQYF.

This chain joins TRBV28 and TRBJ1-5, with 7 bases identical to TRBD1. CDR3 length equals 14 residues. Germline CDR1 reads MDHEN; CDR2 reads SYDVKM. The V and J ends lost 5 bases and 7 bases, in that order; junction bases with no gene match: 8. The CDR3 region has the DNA TGTGCCAGCAGTCCCGACAGGGAAATACAGCCCCAGCATTTT. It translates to CASSPDREIQPQHF.

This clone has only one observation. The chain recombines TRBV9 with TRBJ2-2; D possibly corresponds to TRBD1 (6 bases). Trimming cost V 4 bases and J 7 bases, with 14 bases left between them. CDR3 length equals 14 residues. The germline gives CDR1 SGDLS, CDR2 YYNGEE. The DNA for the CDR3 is TGTGCCAGCAGCCTATTACAGGGAAACGGGGAGCTGTTTTTT. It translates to CASSLLQGNGELFF.

The CDR3, as DNA: TGTGCCAGCAGTTTAGTCGGAGGGTTGGGCGGCTACACCTTC. It codes for CASSLVGGLGGYTF. The chain carries TRBV28 and TRBJ1-2; D remains ambiguous. V was clipped by 2 bases and J by 8 bases, with 15 bases between them. Germline assignment: CDR1 MDHEN and CDR2 SYDVKM. This CDR3 is 14 amino acids long.